The text below deals with one TCR beta chain. Its antigen is not known. This sample was included in a study of cytomegalovirus exposure and HLA in healthy donors. As for the study in general: The approximately 130 validation repertoires matched the approximately 700 first-cohort repertoires in platform, a later analysis reported.

CDR1 is WNHNN and CDR2 is SYGVQD in the germline V gene (reference sequence). Trimming removed 4 bases from V and 8 bases from J; junction bases left unmatched: 6. The CDR3 totals 14 residues. Generated by immunoSEQ multiplex PCR, the TCRdb table keeps only in-frame clones and is missing some. Of 130,000 to 150,000 clones in the sample, about 90% were seen once. Regarding the study as a whole: CMV antigen specificity was confirmed in vitro for a few CMV-associated chains. Reports credit the classifier with highly specific, highly sensitive diagnosis of cytomegalovirus status. Some TCR beta chains (around 160 of them) were listed as cytomegalovirus-associated.

This TCR came from a man aged 18 to 29 in good health and CMV-seronegative. The J gene is TRBJ2-1, the V gene TRBV10-1; 9 nucleotides align to TRBD2. Material for sequencing was PBMCs. The CDR3 reads CASSGASGIHEQFF. CDR3 in DNA: TGCGCCAGCAGTGGGGCTAGCGGGATCCATGAGCAGTTCTTC.